One sample yielded the 23 T cell receptor beta chains listed below, sequenced in a study of T cell responses to AZD1222 COVID-19 vaccine. Profiling relied on immunoSEQ multiplex PCR, and the TCRdb table lists in-frame clones only, not all of them. The sample gives 100,000 to 150,000 clones, around 87% of which show up once; less than 11% is in the top ten. The sequences come from peripheral blood, collected on day 0 of AZD1222 vaccination. The receptors derive from an adult in good health.

DNA for the CDR3: TGTGCCAGTAGTCGGGCAGGGAGTTTGGAGAACACTGAAGCTTTCTTT. This encodes CASSRAGSLENTEAFF. This chain links TRBV19 with TRBJ1-1; a weak D match, TRBD1 (5 bases). Germline assignment: CDR1 LNHDA and CDR2 SQIVND (reference sequence). Trimming stripped 5 bases from V and 1 base from J, with 17 bases between. CDR3 length: 16 amino acids. The full variable domain, in which reference TRBV19 and TRBJ1-1 provide the parts outside the CDR3, is DGGITQSPKYLFRKEGQNVTLSCEQNLNHDAMYWYRQDPGQGLRLIYYSQIVNDFQKGDIAEGYSVSREKKESFPLTVTSAQKNPTAFYLCASSRAGSLENTEAFFGQGTRLTVV.

This clone came up a few times. The rearrangement links TRBV30 to TRBJ2-3; D might be TRBD2 (6 bases). The germline gives CDR1 GTSNPN, CDR2 SVGIG (reference sequence). CDR3 length equals 13 residues. Between the trimmed V and J ends, which lost 0 bases and 6 bases, there was a span of 10 bases. The CDR3 here is CAWSVRERDTQYF. CDR3 nucleotides: TGTGCCTGGAGTGTACGGGAGCGGGATACGCAGTATTTT.

Details on this clone: Germline is not matched at one junction end, which may reflect a read error. The V call is TRBV5-5, the J call TRBJ2-7; D is perhaps TRBD1 or TRBD2 (6 bases each). The germline gives CDR1 SGHKS, CDR2 YYEKEE (reference sequence). The CDR3 runs to 11 residues. CDR3 DNA: TGTGCCAGCAGCCCAGGGGAGGTCCGACACTTC. Protein sequence: CASSPGEVRHF.

This clone occurred once. The V gene is TRBV2, the J gene TRBJ1-2; D may be TRBD1 (5 bases). Germline loops: CDR1 SNHLY, CDR2 FYNNEI. Trimming removed 8 bases at V and 2 bases at J, with 12 bases between. The CDR3 has 13 residues. The CDR3 region is CASGQSGNYGYTF. The CDR3 DNA reads TGTGCCAGCGGTCAATCAGGGAACTATGGCTACACCTTC.

V usage is TRBV6-6 and J usage is TRBJ1-1; TRBD1 is a possible D gene (6 bases). The germline V and J ends were trimmed by 0 bases and 5 bases, with 13 bases remaining between them. Germline values: CDR1 MNHNY, CDR2 SVGAGI (reference sequence). The CDR3 loop spans 15 amino acids. As DNA, the CDR3 is TGTGCCAGCAGTTACTCCACAGGGAGGTGGACTGAAGCTTTCTTT. Translated, it gives CASSYSTGRWTEAFF.

The chain recombines TRBV13 with TRBJ2-7, with TRBD2 matching 9 bases. CDR3 size: 16 residues. Germline-derived CDR1 and CDR2 are PRHDT and FYEKMQ (reference sequence). V shed 4 bases and J 3 bases; nucleotides not matched to a gene: 10. In nucleotides, the CDR3 is TGTGCCAGCAGCTCCTCCAAGCGGGGGGCCGTCTACGAGCAGTACTTC. This encodes CASSSSKRGAVYEQYF. Drawing the rest from reference TRBV13 and TRBJ2-7, the complete variable domain is AAGVIQSPRHLIKEKRETATLKCYPIPRHDTVYWYQQGPGQDPQFLISFYEKMQSDKGSIPDRFSAQQFSDYHSELNMSSLELGDSALYFCASSSSKRGAVYEQYFGPGTRLTVT.

This clone was found once. The chain uses TRBV28 and TRBJ1-1; 9 bases match TRBD1. Germline V lookup: CDR1 MDHEN, CDR2 SYDVKM. V gave up 5 bases and J gave up 6 bases; unmatched junction bases: 4. The CDR3 is 13 amino acids. CDR3: CASSLYRGPEAFF. The CDR3 DNA reads as TGTGCCAGCAGTCTATACAGGGGGCCTGAAGCTTTCTTT.

The J gene is TRBJ1-2, the V gene TRBV27; the match to TRBD1 covers 8 bases. CDR1 and CDR2 from the germline V gene are MNHEY and SMNVEV (reference sequence). The CDR3 covers 13 residues. The V segment lost 3 bases and the J segment 7 bases; nucleotides outside the gene matches: 4. CDR3 amino acids: CASSFGQGSGYTF. As DNA, the CDR3 is TGTGCCAGCAGTTTCGGACAGGGTAGTGGCTACACCTTC.

V and J are TRBV5-1 and TRBJ1-1; maybe TRBD1 (5 bases). Germline V lookup: CDR1 SGHRS, CDR2 YFSETQ. This CDR3 spans 14 amino acids. Trimming shortened V by 4 bases and J by 4 bases, and 14 bases separated the two germline ends. The CDR3 here is CASSVSGGGTEAFF. The CDR3 DNA sequence: TGCGCCAGCAGCGTGTCCGGGGGTGGCACTGAAGCTTTCTTT.

There are a few counts of this clone. As DNA, the CDR3 is TGTGCCAGCAGCTTAATGGGACAGGCCGGGGAGCTGTTTTTT. This gives the protein CASSLMGQAGELFF. This chain connects TRBV7-9 to TRBJ2-2; TRBD1 matches 8 bases. V shed 2 bases and J 6 bases; nucleotides not matched to a gene: 2. CDR3 length: 14 residues. Germline V CDR1 and CDR2: SEHNR, FQNEAQ (reference sequence).

This sequence joins TRBV7-9 and TRBJ1-1, with D perhaps matching TRBD1 (5 bases). The CDR3 covers 14 residues. The germline V and J ends were trimmed by 1 base and 8 bases, with 14 bases remaining between them. Germline CDR1 is SEHNR and CDR2 is FQNEAQ (reference sequence). The DNA of the CDR3 is TGTGCCAGCAGCTTAGTTGGAGGGGCCATAGAAGCTTTCTTT. As protein: CASSLVGGAIEAFF.

V gene TRBV19 combines with J gene TRBJ2-2; 7 nucleotides line up with TRBD2. V lost 4 bases, J lost 7 bases, and 9 bases stayed unmatched. Per germline, CDR1 LNHDA and CDR2 SQIVND (reference sequence). There are 15 residues in the CDR3. Written as DNA, the CDR3 is TGTGCCAGTAGTAGGGGGTTGGCGGGAGTCGGGGAGCTGTTTTTT. Protein sequence: CASSRGLAGVGELFF.

A remark on this clone: Other DNA sequences in this specimen translate into the identical CDR3. V and J are TRBV2 and TRBJ1-1; 7 bases are shared with TRBD1. The V gene's germline CDR1 is SNHLY and CDR2 FYNNEI. The ends lost 4 bases at V and 1 base at J; junction bases unmatched: 0. The CDR3 covers 13 residues. Written as DNA, the CDR3 is TGTGCCAGCAGTGGACAGGGGAACACTGAAGCTTTCTTT. Protein sequence: CASSGQGNTEAFF.

The chain carries TRBV4-3 and TRBJ1-3; the D is unclear. CDR1 and CDR2 from the germline V gene are LGHNA and YSLEER. The CDR3 is 16 residues long. The V end was cut by 1 base, the J end by 0 bases, with 10 bases between. The CDR3 spells CASSQGTTSSGNTIYF. DNA for the CDR3: TGCGCCAGCAGCCAAGGGACGACCAGCTCTGGAAACACCATATATTTT.

CDR3 region: CASTVDGLLTEAFF. CDR3 sequence (DNA): TGTGCCAGCACCGTGGACGGTCTACTCACTGAAGCTTTCTTT. This sequence joins TRBV7-2 and TRBJ1-1; no reliable D call. This CDR3 region has 14 residues. Germline CDR1 SGHTA, CDR2 FQGNSA. Trimming took off 7 bases at V and 4 bases at J, with 16 bases between the two ends.

The chain joins TRBV13 to TRBJ2-7, with D tentatively TRBD2 (6 bases). Germline V CDR1 and CDR2: PRHDT, FYEKMQ (reference sequence). The CDR3 contains 14 residues. V gave up 5 bases and J gave up 3 bases, with 14 bases separating them. The CDR3 DNA follows: TGTGCCAGCAGCCCCCGGGGGAAGAGCTACGAGCAGTACTTC. Translation: CASSPRGKSYEQYF.

This chain joins TRBV30 and TRBJ1-1; D is possibly TRBD1 (5 bases). From germline, CDR1 is GTSNPN and CDR2 SVGIG (reference sequence). The CDR3 consists of 11 residues. The V gene lost 5 bases and the J gene lost 9 bases, with 13 bases spanning the gap. CDR3 amino acids: CAWASGNKAFF. Here the CDR3 DNA reads TGTGCCTGGGCCTCAGGGAATAAAGCTTTCTTT.

The J gene is TRBJ1-1, the V gene TRBV10-1; 8 nucleotides line up with TRBD1. Germline V gene data show CDR1 as WNHNN and CDR2 as SYGVQD (reference sequence). The trim removed 8 bases at V and 1 base at J, leaving 3 bases unmatched. The CDR3 consists of 13 residues. CDR3 region: CASAGQGNTEAFF. CDR3 nucleotides: TGCGCCAGCGCCGGACAGGGGAACACTGAAGCTTTCTTT.

This clone appeared a single time. The V gene is TRBV5-1, the J gene TRBJ2-1; 9 bases match TRBD1. Trimming cost V 2 bases and J 8 bases; bases outside gene matches: 14. Germline assignment: CDR1 SGHRS and CDR2 YFSETQ. CDR3 length: 17 residues. CDR3 coding DNA: TGCGCCAGCAGCTTAGGCCCCCGGGGACAGGGTGGCGATGAGCAGTTCTTC. This translates into CASSLGPRGQGGDEQFF.

Note on this clone: Other DNA sequences of this sample code for an identical CDR3. V is TRBV21-1 and J is TRBJ1-6; TRBD1, the D gene given by the table, was not confirmed from the DNA. TRBV21-1 corresponds to a pseudogene. CDR3 length equals 17 residues. The CDR3 coding sequence is TGTGCCAGCAGCAAAGGATCGGAGGGACAGTATAATTCGCCCCTCCACTTT. Its translation is CASSKGSEGQYNSPLHF.

The genes are TRBV7-9 and TRBJ1-2, with D possibly matching TRBD1 (6 bases). Trimming removed 5 bases at V and 4 bases at J, with 17 bases between. Germline V CDR1 and CDR2: SEHNR, FQNEAQ (reference sequence). This CDR3 has 15 amino acids. This CDR3 is CASSLSGQGSYGYTF. CDR3 nucleotides: TGTGCCAGCAGCCTCTCGGGCCAGGGGTCCTATGGCTACACCTTC.

CDR3 nucleotide sequence: TGTGCCAGCTCACCAGACCTCCTAGACTTGAACACTGAAGCTTTCTTT. Its protein is CASSPDLLDLNTEAFF. The chain has TRBV18 and TRBJ1-1; D not certain. The germline V gene encodes CDR1 KGHSH and CDR2 LQKENI. The CDR3 length is 16 residues. Trimming removed 2 bases from V and 0 bases from J, with 13 bases in between.

About this clone: A much larger clone differs from this one at a single base, so this may be a read error. This CDR3 is also generated by other DNA sequences in the sample. This chain links TRBV6-1 with TRBJ2-3, with 13 bases that match TRBD2. V was pared by 2 bases and J by 4 bases, with 0 bases of the junction left unmatched. CDR1 is MNHNS, CDR2 SASEGT, per germline. This CDR3 region has 15 residues. Here the CDR3 DNA reads TGTGCCAGCAGTGAAACTAGCGGGGGGGCAGATACGCAGTATTTT. Protein: CASSETSGGADTQYF.